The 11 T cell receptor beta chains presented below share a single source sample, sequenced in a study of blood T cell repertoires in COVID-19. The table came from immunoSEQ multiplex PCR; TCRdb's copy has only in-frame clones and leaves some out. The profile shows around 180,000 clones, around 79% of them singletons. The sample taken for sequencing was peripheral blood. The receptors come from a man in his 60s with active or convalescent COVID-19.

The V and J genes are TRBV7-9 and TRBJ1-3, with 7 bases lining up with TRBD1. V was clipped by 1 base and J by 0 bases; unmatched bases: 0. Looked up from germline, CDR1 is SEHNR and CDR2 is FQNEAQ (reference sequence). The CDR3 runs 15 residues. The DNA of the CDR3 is TGTGCCAGCAGCTTAGGGGACAGCTCTGGAAACACCATATATTTT. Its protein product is CASSLGDSSGNTIYF.

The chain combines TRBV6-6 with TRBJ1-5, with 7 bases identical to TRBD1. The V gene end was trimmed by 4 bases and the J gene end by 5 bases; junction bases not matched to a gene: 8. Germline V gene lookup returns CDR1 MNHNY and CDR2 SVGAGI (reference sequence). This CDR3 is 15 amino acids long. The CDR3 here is CASSSFRGVDQPQHF. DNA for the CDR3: TGTGCCAGCAGTTCATTCAGGGGGGTAGATCAGCCCCAGCATTTT.

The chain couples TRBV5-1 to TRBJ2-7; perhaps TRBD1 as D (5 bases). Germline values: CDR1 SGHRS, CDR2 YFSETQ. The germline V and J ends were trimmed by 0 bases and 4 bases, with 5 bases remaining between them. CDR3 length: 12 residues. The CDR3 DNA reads TGCGCCAGCAGCTTGGAGGGGTACGAGCAGTACTTC. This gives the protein CASSLEGYEQYF.

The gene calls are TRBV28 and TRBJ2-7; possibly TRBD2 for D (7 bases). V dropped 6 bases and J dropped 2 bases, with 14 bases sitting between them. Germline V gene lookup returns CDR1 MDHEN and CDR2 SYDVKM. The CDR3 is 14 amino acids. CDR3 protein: CASSLGGTPYEQYF. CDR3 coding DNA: TGTGCCAGCAGCCTCGGGGGGACACCCTACGAGCAGTACTTC.

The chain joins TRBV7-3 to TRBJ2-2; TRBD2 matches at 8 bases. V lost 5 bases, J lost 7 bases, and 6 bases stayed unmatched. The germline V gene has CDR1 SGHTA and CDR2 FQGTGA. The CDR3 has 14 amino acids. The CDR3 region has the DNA TGTGCCAGCAGCCCCGGGGGGGCAGGCGGGGAGCTGTTTTTT. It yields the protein CASSPGGAGGELFF.

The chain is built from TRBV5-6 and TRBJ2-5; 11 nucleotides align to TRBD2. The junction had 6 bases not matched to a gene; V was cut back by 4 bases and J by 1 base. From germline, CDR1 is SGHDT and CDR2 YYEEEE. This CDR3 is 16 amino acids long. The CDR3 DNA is TGTGCCAGCAGCAGCCCCGGACTAGCGGGCCAAGAGACCCAGTACTTC. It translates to CASSSPGLAGQETQYF.

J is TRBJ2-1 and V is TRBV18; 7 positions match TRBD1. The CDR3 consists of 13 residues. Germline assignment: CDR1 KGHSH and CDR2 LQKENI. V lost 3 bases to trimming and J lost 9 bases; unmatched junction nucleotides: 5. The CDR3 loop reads CASSPRQGGEQFF. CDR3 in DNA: TGTGCCAGCTCACCGCGACAGGGCGGTGAGCAGTTCTTC.

The CDR3 nucleotides read TGTGCCATCAGTGAGCCAGGAAGGTCGGGAAACACCATATATTTT. Its protein product is CAISEPGRSGNTIYF. V usage is TRBV10-3 and J usage is TRBJ1-3, with D unclear. The CDR3 sequence is 15 residues long. The ends were cut back, 2 bases at V and 4 bases at J, with 12 bases in the middle. Germline V gene lookup returns CDR1 ENHRY and CDR2 SYGVKD.

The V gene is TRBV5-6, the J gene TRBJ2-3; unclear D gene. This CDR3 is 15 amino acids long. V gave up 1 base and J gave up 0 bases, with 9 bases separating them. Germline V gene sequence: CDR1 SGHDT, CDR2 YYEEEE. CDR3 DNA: TGTGCCAGCAGCTTGTCTGGTACTAGCACAGATACGCAGTATTTT. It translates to CASSLSGTSTDTQYF.

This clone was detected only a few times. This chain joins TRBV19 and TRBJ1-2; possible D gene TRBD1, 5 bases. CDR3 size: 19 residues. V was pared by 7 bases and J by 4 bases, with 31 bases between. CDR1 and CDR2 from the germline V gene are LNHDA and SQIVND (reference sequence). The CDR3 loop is CASTPRGGGSSGRFYGYTF. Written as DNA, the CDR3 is TGTGCCAGTACCCCTCGGGGAGGTGGCAGTTCGGGGCGATTCTATGGCTACACCTTC.

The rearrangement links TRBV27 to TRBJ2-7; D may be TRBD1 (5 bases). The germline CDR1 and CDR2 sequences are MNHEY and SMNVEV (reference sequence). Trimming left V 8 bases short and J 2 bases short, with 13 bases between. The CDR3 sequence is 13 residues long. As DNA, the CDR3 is TGTGCCAGCCAGCTCAGGGCCACCTACGAGCAGTACTTC. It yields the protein CASQLRATYEQYF.